This note documents a single T cell receptor (beta chain) sequence. These data are taken from a study of T-cell reconstitution after alpha-beta-depleted transplantation in children. This sample's TCRbeta library carried unique molecular identifier barcodes. TCRdb processed the PCR reads anew with MiXCR; each CDR3 protein has one entry. The table lists about 400,000 distinct CDR3 sequences, roughly 22% of them singletons. Trimming took off 4 bases at V and 0 bases at J, with 10 bases between the two ends. The CDR3 totals 14 residues. Germline values: CDR1 SQVTM, CDR2 ANQGSEA. The specimen comprised PBMCs from the stem cell graft donor, sampled from the stem cell graft. This TCR was sampled from a human donor who donated a stem cell graft to a child with acute myeloid leukemia. The chain joins TRBV29-1 to TRBJ1-5; no clear D gene. DNA of the CDR3: TGCAGCGTTGCGGAGCATCCTAGCAATCAGCCCCAGCATTTT. Residues: CSVAEHPSNQPQHF.